The clone carrying this T cell receptor beta chain was seen repeatedly, ten times or more. This record comes from a study of identical twins. V was clipped by 1 base and J by 4 bases, with 13 bases between them. The CDR3 is 15 amino acids. The germline gives CDR1 SGHVS, CDR2 FQNEAQ. MiXCR, run by TCRdb on the 5' RACE reads, gives a single entry per CDR3 protein. The data show about 190,000 distinct CDR3 sequences, approximately 15% seen once. The sample also formed part of further work on T cells expressing NK-cell markers.

This TCR came from a woman aged 18-29 years in good health. The J gene is TRBJ2-5, the V gene TRBV7-8, with D possibly being TRBD1 or TRBD2 (5 bases each). The specimen sequenced was CD8+ T cells sorted from blood. The CDR3 here is CASSLGGSQGETQYF. CDR3 nucleotide sequence: TGTGCCAGCAGCTTAGGGGGGAGCCAGGGAGAGACCCAGTACTTC.